These 11 T cell receptor beta chains originate from one sample sequenced in a study of blood T cell repertoires in COVID-19. Sequenced by immunoSEQ multiplex PCR; TCRdb stores in-frame clones only, minus some. The sample holds around 110,000 clones, 75% to 95% seen once. Sequencing was carried out using peripheral blood. The source of these receptors is a human donor with active COVID-19. The donor label of this sample is uncertain.

The chain links TRBV18 to TRBJ2-7, with TRBD2 matching 11 bases. The CDR3 covers 17 residues. V lost 2 bases and J lost 7; bases outside the gene matches: 13. Germline loops: CDR1 KGHSH, CDR2 LQKENI. CDR3: CASSPKVAGGYVKEQYF. Written as DNA, the CDR3 is TGTGCCAGCTCACCAAAGGTAGCGGGGGGGTACGTGAAAGAGCAGTACTTC.

This chain joins TRBV6-4 and TRBJ2-2; 10 bases align to TRBD2. The CDR3 spans 14 residues. The V segment lost 8 bases and the J segment 6 bases; nucleotides outside the gene matches: 6. The germline CDR1 and CDR2 sequences are MRHNA and SNTAGT. The CDR3 here is CASSSGGAAGELFF. CDR3 nucleotide sequence: TGTGCCAGCTCCAGCGGGGGGGCCGCCGGGGAGCTGTTTTTT.

This clone appeared once. This chain connects TRBV4-1 to TRBJ2-7; 12 nucleotides agree with TRBD2. The germline V gene encodes CDR1 MGHRA and CDR2 YSYEKL. This CDR3 has 16 residues. Unmatched junction bases numbered 3, after V lost 0 bases and J lost 3 bases. This CDR3 reads CASSQETSGSYYEQYF. CDR3 DNA: TGCGCCAGCAGCCAAGAGACTAGCGGGAGTTACTACGAGCAGTACTTC.

This rearrangement joins TRBV19 to TRBJ2-7, with TRBD1 matching over 7 bases. This CDR3 spans 14 amino acids. Germline CDR1 is LNHDA and CDR2 is SQIVND (reference sequence). V was pared by 1 base and J by 2 bases, with 2 bases of the junction left unmatched. CDR3 sequence: CASSIGTGTYEQYF. CDR3 bases: TGTGCCAGTAGTATAGGGACAGGCACCTACGAGCAGTACTTC.

In its sample, this clone was seen once. V and J are TRBV30 and TRBJ1-2; D ambiguous. Trimming pared 1 base from V and 4 bases from J, leaving 16 bases between. The germline gives CDR1 GTSNPN, CDR2 SVGIG (reference sequence). This CDR3 is built from 15 residues. The CDR3 DNA reads as TGTGCCTGGAGTGATTTTCCAAGGGAGATCTATGGCTACACCTTC. Protein: CAWSDFPREIYGYTF.

The chain uses TRBV5-1 and TRBJ1-2; TRBD1 matches at 8 bases. V trimming: 0 bases; J trimming: 7 bases; junction bases outside the gene matches: 8. The CDR3 loop spans 15 amino acids. Germline V lookup: CDR1 SGHRS, CDR2 YFSETQ. CDR3 amino acids: CASSLDRGRQGGYTF. CDR3 in DNA: TGCGCCAGCAGCTTGGACAGGGGGAGACAGGGTGGCTACACCTTC.

The genes are TRBV5-4 and TRBJ2-2; 13 bases map to TRBD2. CDR1 is SGHNT, CDR2 YYREEE, per germline (reference sequence). The CDR3 contains 17 residues. With V trimmed by 6 bases and J by 2 bases, 7 bases remained unmatched. The chain's CDR3 is CASTSGLAGINTGELFF. CDR3 sequence (DNA): TGTGCCAGCACCTCGGGACTAGCGGGGATTAACACCGGGGAGCTGTTTTTT.

The chain links TRBV7-9 to TRBJ2-3, with 9 bases matching TRBD2. There are 18 residues in the CDR3. The ends lost 5 bases at V and 0 bases at J; junction bases unmatched: 12. Germline V gene sequence: CDR1 SEHNR, CDR2 FQNEAQ (reference sequence). The CDR3 spells CASSPQRGVQPSTDTQYF. CDR3 sequence (DNA): TGTGCCAGCAGCCCCCAGCGGGGGGTCCAACCTAGCACAGATACGCAGTATTTT.

The genes are TRBV19 and TRBJ2-4, with 9 bases aligning to TRBD2. V shed 5 bases, J shed 6 bases, and the junction held 8 bases outside the gene matches. Germline V CDR1 and CDR2: LNHDA, SQIVND (reference sequence). The length of the CDR3 is 15 residues. The CDR3, as DNA: TGTGCCAGTAGTGTGAAGGGACTAGCACCAAACATTCAGTACTTC. Residues: CASSVKGLAPNIQYF.

The chain carries TRBV10-3 and TRBJ2-1; possible D gene TRBD2, 5 bases. CDR1 is ENHRY and CDR2 is SYGVKD in the germline V gene. V lost 0 bases, J lost 7 bases, and 19 bases lay in between. The CDR3 runs to 17 residues. The CDR3 here is CAISESGRPQLANEQFF. CDR3 in DNA: TGTGCCATCAGTGAGTCGGGAAGGCCTCAATTAGCGAATGAGCAGTTCTTC.

The rearrangement links TRBV3-1 (or the pseudogene TRBV3-2) to TRBJ1-2; D not certain. This CDR3 has 11 amino acids. V was cut by 0 bases and J by 13 bases, with 9 bases left in between. Looked up from germline, CDR1 is LGHDT and CDR2 is YNNKEL (reference sequence). The CDR3 here is CASSQEEVVTF. The CDR3, as DNA: TGTGCCAGCAGCCAAGAAGAGGTTGTCACCTTC.